What follows are 16 T cell receptor beta chains derived from one specimen sequenced in a study of OX40 agonist ivuxolimab in advanced cancers. Sequenced by immunoSEQ multiplex PCR; TCRdb stores in-frame clones only, minus some. The sample has 65,000 to 90,000 clones; roughly nine tenths are singletons. The specimen comprised CD4+ or CD8+ T cells sorted from blood, sampled in a trial of the OX40 agonist ivuxolimab. These receptors originate from an adult with an advanced solid tumor such as melanoma, head and neck, liver or kidney cancer.

The V gene is TRBV10-1, the J gene TRBJ2-5; D gene unclear. With the DNA end fitting TRBJ2-7 better, the J assignment may be wrong. The CDR3 spans 14 residues. Germline V lookup: CDR1 WNHNN, CDR2 SYGVQD (reference sequence). CDR3 sequence: CASSEAPASNEQYF. In DNA, the CDR3 is TGCGCCAGCAGTGAGGCCCCGGCGAGTAACGAGCAGTACTTC.

The chain links TRBV9 to TRBJ2-6; 7 nucleotides align to TRBD1. This CDR3 contains 20 residues. The germline V gene has CDR1 SGDLS and CDR2 YYNGEE. J was trimmed by 1 base and V by 2 bases; bases with no gene match: 15. CDR3 DNA: TGTGCCAGCAGCGTTAGGACAGGCGGTGTGTCTGGGTCTGGGGCCAACGTCCTGACTTTC. Its protein product is CASSVRTGGVSGSGANVLTF.

The V gene is TRBV6-4, the J gene TRBJ2-7; 9 bases agree with TRBD1. The germline V gene has CDR1 MRHNA and CDR2 SNTAGT. The CDR3 is 16 residues long. The V and J ends lost 7 bases and 6 bases, in that order; junction bases with no gene match: 16. The CDR3 DNA reads as TGTGCCAGCAACGTAAAAGGACAGGGGATCAGGGGCGAGCAGTACTTC. This translates into CASNVKGQGIRGEQYF.

The chain is built from TRBV30 and TRBJ2-5; D is ambiguous. Per the germline V gene, CDR1 is GTSNPN and CDR2 is SVGIG (reference sequence). V was pared by 1 base and J by 5 bases, with 8 bases between. The CDR3 is 12 amino acids. The CDR3 nucleotides are TGTGCCTGGAGTGCCCTCCGGGAGACCCAGTACTTC. Translating gives CAWSALRETQYF.

The chain couples TRBV27 to TRBJ2-7; 7 bases are shared with TRBD1. The CDR3 sequence is 12 residues long. Germline lookup yields CDR1 MNHEY and CDR2 SMNVEV (reference sequence). Trimming cost V 6 bases and J 4 bases; bases outside gene matches: 3. The CDR3 nucleotides are TGTGCCAGCAGCCAGACAGGGTACGAGCAGTACTTC. Translated: CASSQTGYEQYF.

The chain links TRBV28 to TRBJ2-7; perhaps TRBD1 as D (5 bases). The germline V gene encodes CDR1 MDHEN and CDR2 SYDVKM. The CDR3 is 14 residues long. Between the trimmed V and J ends, which lost 3 bases and 0 bases, there was a span of 9 bases. The CDR3 loop reads CASSFWGGSYEQYF. In nucleotides, the CDR3 is TGTGCCAGCAGTTTTTGGGGCGGCTCCTACGAGCAGTACTTC.

V usage is TRBV5-6 and J usage is TRBJ1-3; a weak D match, TRBD1 (6 bases). V was trimmed by 4 bases and J by 7 bases, leaving 18 bases between them. This CDR3 is built from 15 residues. CDR1 and CDR2 from the germline V gene are SGHDT and YYEEEE. The CDR3 DNA sequence: TGTGCCAGCAGCGGGGGCCCGGGGATTGGGAACACCATATATTTT. This encodes CASSGGPGIGNTIYF.

The chain combines TRBV11-2 with TRBJ2-7; tentatively, D is TRBD1 (6 bases). Between the trimmed V and J ends, which lost 6 bases and 7 bases, there was a span of 22 bases. There are 15 residues in the CDR3. CDR1 and CDR2 (germline): SGHAT, FQNNGV. The CDR3 coding sequence is TGTGCCAGCAGTCAACGAGGGGGATTTCGGGAAGAGCAGTACTTC. Its translation: CASSQRGGFREEQYF.

This sequence joins TRBV19 and TRBJ2-7; 12 bases match TRBD2. The length of the CDR3 is 14 residues. Germline V lookup: CDR1 LNHDA, CDR2 SQIVND (reference sequence). V lost 5 bases to trimming and J lost 3 bases; unmatched junction nucleotides: 2. CDR3 nucleotides: TGTGCCAGTAGTGGACTAGCGGGGAACTACGAGCAGTACTTC. This encodes CASSGLAGNYEQYF.

The J gene is TRBJ2-3, the V gene TRBV7-6; 7 bases agree with TRBD1. CDR1 is SGHVS, CDR2 FNYEAQ, per germline. CDR3 size: 15 residues. The ends lost 5 bases at V and 5 bases at J; junction bases unmatched: 10. The DNA for the CDR3 is TGTGCCAGCAGCATAGGGGGCGAAACGGTAGATACGCAGTATTTT. Translated, it gives CASSIGGETVDTQYF.

This rearrangement joins TRBV9 to TRBJ2-5; 14 bases fit TRBD2. CDR3 length equals 17 residues. Germline V gene data show CDR1 as SGDLS and CDR2 as YYNGEE. The V and J ends lost 0 bases and 2 bases, in that order; junction bases with no gene match: 3. The CDR3 loop is CASSVGTSGRRQETQYF. The CDR3 DNA follows: TGTGCCAGCAGCGTAGGGACTAGCGGGAGGAGGCAAGAGACCCAGTACTTC.

The chain couples TRBV10-3 to TRBJ2-6; 8 bases are a match to TRBD2. V lost 1 base and J lost 0; bases outside the gene matches: 5. Germline CDR1 reads ENHRY; CDR2 reads SYGVKD. This CDR3 region has 18 residues. CDR3 amino acids: CAISELVAGSSGANVLTF. CDR3 coding DNA: TGTGCCATCAGTGAGTTGGTAGCGGGGAGCTCTGGGGCCAACGTCCTGACTTTC.

The genes are TRBV6-1 and TRBJ1-5; the D is unclear. This CDR3 comprises 15 residues. The germline V gene encodes CDR1 MNHNS and CDR2 SASEGT. The germline V and J ends were trimmed by 1 base and 6 bases, with 13 bases remaining between them. The CDR3 here is CASSEGGLVGQPQHF. CDR3 nucleotide sequence: TGTGCCAGCAGTGAAGGGGGTCTGGTGGGTCAGCCCCAGCATTTT.

The gene calls are TRBV28 and TRBJ2-7, with D unclear. The CDR3 is 14 amino acids. V was clipped by 8 bases and J by 4 bases, with 18 bases between them. Germline loops: CDR1 MDHEN, CDR2 SYDVKM. The DNA of the CDR3 is TGTGCCAGCGTTGGGTCCTTTAGCCGTTACGAGCAGTACTTC. Encoded protein: CASVGSFSRYEQYF.

The chain carries TRBV5-6 and TRBJ2-1, with 7 bases aligning to TRBD2. This CDR3 comprises 14 residues. J lost 5 bases, V lost 4 bases, and 6 bases had no gene match. The germline V gene encodes CDR1 SGHDT and CDR2 YYEEEE. DNA for the CDR3: TGTGCCAGCAGCCCGACTCTAGCGGACAATGAGCAGTTCTTC. It specifies CASSPTLADNEQFF.

V usage is TRBV4-1 and J usage is TRBJ2-7; D uncertain. The CDR3 is 15 residues long. V shed 0 bases and J shed 2 bases, with 11 bases lying between them. CDR1 and CDR2 (germline): MGHRA, YSYEKL. The chain's CDR3 is CASSQEVAQPYEQYF. Here the CDR3 DNA reads TGCGCCAGCAGCCAAGAAGTAGCTCAGCCCTACGAGCAGTACTTC.